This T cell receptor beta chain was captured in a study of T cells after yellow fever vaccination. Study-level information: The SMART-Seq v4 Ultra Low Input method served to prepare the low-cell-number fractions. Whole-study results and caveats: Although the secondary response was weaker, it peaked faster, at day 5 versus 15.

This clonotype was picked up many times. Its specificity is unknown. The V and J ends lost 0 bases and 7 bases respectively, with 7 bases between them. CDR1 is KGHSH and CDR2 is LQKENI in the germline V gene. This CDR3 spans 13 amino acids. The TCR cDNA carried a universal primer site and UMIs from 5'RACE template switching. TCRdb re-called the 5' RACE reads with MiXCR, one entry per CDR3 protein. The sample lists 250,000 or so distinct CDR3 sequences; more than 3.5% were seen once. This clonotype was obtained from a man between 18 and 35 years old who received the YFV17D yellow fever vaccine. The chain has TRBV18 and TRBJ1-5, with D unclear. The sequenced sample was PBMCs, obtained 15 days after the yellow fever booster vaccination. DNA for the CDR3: TGTGCCAGCTCACCACCGCCCCCGCAGCCCCAGCATTTT. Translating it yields CASSPPPPQPQHF.